Reported below is one TCR beta chain. Its antigen is not yet known. No much larger clonotype is one base removed from it; base qualities were not supplied. The receptor library was made with the immunoSEQ multiplex PCR assay. The immuneACCESS repertoire file appears here via TCRdb, limited to in-frame rearrangements. These files lack a portion of the clones; in checked studies, under half of the deficit traces to unresolved V genes, and the cause of the others is not known. This sample holds 85,000 to 90,000 clones; approximately 89% were observed only once. Roughly 1.9% of the sample lies in the top ten. These data belong to a study of T cell changes during pregnancy in multiple sclerosis (dated by TCRdb to between 2018 and 2021). For the study in its entirety: In women with multiple sclerosis, the researchers looked at how the T cell repertoire shifted as pregnancy progressed.

The germline V gene (reference sequence) provides CDR1 MNHNY and CDR2 SVGAGI. V is trimmed back by 6 bases and J by 4 bases, and the junction contains 9 bases that no gene match accounts for. Reading from cysteine to phenylalanine, the CDR3 counts 15 amino acids. The sequence is cut down to CDR3 DNA, 45 bases in frame from base 1. The sequence is built from TRBV6-6 and TRBJ2-7; TRBD1 lines up with 10 middle nucleotides. The TCR sequence derives from a female donor in good health, enrolled as a control in a pregnancy study. This material consisted of peripheral blood, taken in the first trimester of pregnancy. The CDR3 here reads CASRLKGQGMYEQYF. The DNA sequence follows: TGTGCCAGCAGACTTAAGGGACAGGGGATGTACGAGCAGTACTTC.